This T cell receptor (beta chain) came from a study of shared clonotypes between healthy human individuals. The data were produced by immunoSEQ multiplex PCR, yet TCRdb's version contains in-frame clones alone and is incomplete. The data show 950,000 to 1,200,000 clones, 70% to 85% seen once. The CDR3 is made up of 14 amino acids. From germline, CDR1 is SGHNT and CDR2 YYREEE (reference sequence). The V and J ends lost 2 bases and 6 bases respectively, with 15 bases between them. This chain joins TRBV5-4 and TRBJ2-7; weak D call: TRBD2 (6 bases). This sequence was found in a man aged 18 to 29 in good health. Some clones in this sample may be carry-over from other donors' samples. The sample consisted of memory CD4+ T cells from PBMCs. Subset in this sample: CD45RA-negative fraction. CDR3 bases: TGTGCCAGCAGCTTTGGCCGGGCCGGGGGCGAGCAGTACTTC. Its translation: CASSFGRAGGEQYF.